These 20 T cell receptor beta chains were all obtained from the same sample, sequenced in a study of siplizumab effects on memory and regulatory T cells. Produced via immunoSEQ multiplex PCR; TCRdb's table is partial and in-frame only. The profile shows tens of thousands of clones, roughly 87% of them singletons. Sequencing was performed on naive CD8+ T cells sorted from blood. The receptors shown here come from a human donor in good health.

This clone was found once. The V gene is TRBV14, the J gene TRBJ2-1, with TRBD1 matching over 8 bases. The CDR3 spans 17 residues. The V gene end was trimmed by 3 bases and the J gene end by 9 bases; junction bases not matched to a gene: 16. CDR1 and CDR2 from the germline V gene are SGHDN and FVKESK. In DNA, the CDR3 is TGTGCCAGCAGCCAGACTATACTATACAGGGGGATAAGTGAGCAGTTCTTC. The encoded protein is CASSQTILYRGISEQFF.

This clone was found a few times. This rearrangement joins TRBV11-2 to TRBJ1-4; D is uncertain. V lost 5 bases and J lost 12, with 10 bases in between. This CDR3 comprises 11 residues. The germline V gene encodes CDR1 SGHAT and CDR2 FQNNGV. The CDR3, as DNA: TGTGCCAGCAGCAGCGGAGTGCAACTGTTTTTT. This gives the protein CASSSGVQLFF. The full variable domain, in which reference TRBV11-2 and TRBJ1-4 provide the parts outside the CDR3, is EAGVAQSPRYKIIEKRQSVAFWCNPISGHATLYWYQQILGQGPKLLIQFQNNGVVDDSQLPKDRFSAERLKGVDSTLKIQPAKLEDSAVYLCASSSGVQLFFGSGTQLSVL.

The chain joins TRBV7-9 to TRBJ1-1; 7 nucleotides match TRBD1. This CDR3 is 15 amino acids long. The junction had 5 bases not matched to a gene; V was cut back by 3 bases and J by 1 base. CDR1 SEHNR and CDR2 FQNEAQ come from the germline V gene (reference sequence). The CDR3 region has the DNA TGTGCCAGCAGCTTTCAGGACAGGCCGAACACTGAAGCTTTCTTT. Translation gives CASSFQDRPNTEAFF.

The J gene is TRBJ2-7, the V gene TRBV11-2, with D unclear. The CDR3 loop spans 14 amino acids. Germline assignment: CDR1 SGHAT and CDR2 FQNNGV. Trimming removed 1 base from V and 0 bases from J, with 7 bases in between. CDR3 sequence (DNA): TGTGCCAGCAGCTTAGCCGGTAGCTCCTACGAGCAGTACTTC. Translating gives CASSLAGSSYEQYF.

This clone was counted between two and nine times. The gene calls are TRBV19 and TRBJ2-7, with D hard to call. Trimming pared 6 bases from V and 1 base from J, leaving 10 bases between. CDR3 length: 13 amino acids. The germline V gene encodes CDR1 LNHDA and CDR2 SQIVND (reference sequence). The CDR3 region has the DNA TGTGCCAGTAGCGTAGCCGCTTCCTACGAGCAGTACTTC. Residues: CASSVAASYEQYF.

This chain connects TRBV18 to TRBJ2-5; D unresolved. Germline CDR1 reads KGHSH; CDR2 reads LQKENI. The CDR3 has 12 amino acids. The ends were cut back, 2 bases at V and 5 bases at J, with 6 bases in the middle. CDR3 in amino acids: CASSPGLETQYF. In DNA, the CDR3 is TGTGCCAGCTCACCAGGGCTCGAGACCCAGTACTTC.

The V and J genes are TRBV25-1 and TRBJ2-7; D uncertain. The CDR3 is made up of 14 amino acids. V gave up 0 bases and J gave up 1 base, with 7 bases separating them. The germline V gene has CDR1 MGHDK and CDR2 SYGVNS. The CDR3 spells CASSEYEDSYEQYF. Here the CDR3 DNA reads TGTGCCAGCAGTGAATATGAGGATTCCTACGAGCAGTACTTC.

This chain connects TRBV7-9 to TRBJ2-1, with 9 bases identical to TRBD2. There are 17 residues in the CDR3. After removal of 1 base from V and 2 bases from J, the junction contained 6 bases not matched to a gene. Germline-derived CDR1 and CDR2 are SEHNR and FQNEAQ (reference sequence). CDR3 loop: CASSLVVLAGTYNEQFF. CDR3 bases: TGTGCCAGCAGCTTAGTGGTTCTAGCGGGAACCTACAATGAGCAGTTCTTC.

This clone has a single count. This sequence joins TRBV15 and TRBJ1-1, with D uncertain. V lost 0 bases and J 3 bases, leaving 11 bases between the germline ends. The CDR3 consists of 15 residues. From germline, CDR1 is LNHNV and CDR2 YYDKDF (reference sequence). This CDR3 is CATSRDRGLDTEAFF. The CDR3 DNA follows: TGTGCCACCAGCAGAGATAGAGGTTTGGACACTGAAGCTTTCTTT.

The J gene is TRBJ1-1, the V gene TRBV27, with D possibly TRBD1 on 5 matching bases. Germline V gene data show CDR1 as MNHEY and CDR2 as SMNVEV (reference sequence). This CDR3 contains 14 residues. Trimming removed 7 bases at V and 1 base at J, with 13 bases between. The CDR3 here is CASKRLGENTEAFF. CDR3 bases: TGTGCCAGCAAACGTTTGGGGGAGAACACTGAAGCTTTCTTT.

This clone was seen more than once but under ten times. V and J are TRBV30 and TRBJ1-1; possible D gene TRBD1, 5 bases. Trimming removed 2 bases at V and 4 bases at J, with 14 bases between. The CDR3 extends over 14 amino acids. Germline CDR1 and CDR2: GTSNPN and SVGIG (reference sequence). The CDR3 nucleotides read TGTGCCTGGAGTATCCCCCGAGGGGTCACTGAAGCTTTCTTT. Protein sequence: CAWSIPRGVTEAFF.

The chain is built from TRBV6-5 and TRBJ2-2, with TRBD2 as a possible D gene (6 bases). Per germline, CDR1 MNHEY and CDR2 SVGAGI. The CDR3 loop spans 13 amino acids. V lost 2 bases and J lost 6, with 7 bases in between. CDR3 in DNA: TGTGCCAGCAGTTACGGAGGGGCCGGGGAGCTGTTTTTT. Protein sequence: CASSYGGAGELFF.

This clone has a single count. V and J are TRBV18 and TRBJ2-2; D tentatively reads TRBD1 or TRBD2 (5 bases each). Germline V CDR1 and CDR2: KGHSH, LQKENI. The CDR3 contains 17 residues. Trimming cost V 1 base and J 0 bases, with 12 bases left between them. The CDR3, as DNA: TGTGCCAGCTCACCACTGCAGGGAGCCCCGAACACCGGGGAGCTGTTTTTT. This encodes CASSPLQGAPNTGELFF.

The chain uses TRBV4-1 and TRBJ2-2; a weak D match, TRBD1 (6 bases). This CDR3 spans 12 amino acids. V was pared by 4 bases and J by 7 bases, with 7 bases between. Germline V CDR1 and CDR2: MGHRA, YSYEKL. The CDR3, as DNA: TGCGCCAGCAGCCGAGGGGGCGGGGAGCTGTTTTTT. Translating it yields CASSRGGGELFF.

This CDR3 reads CASSKTGATEAFF. The DNA for the CDR3 is TGTGCCAGCAGCAAAACAGGGGCAACTGAAGCTTTCTTT. The V call is TRBV7-3, the J call TRBJ1-1; 7 nucleotides line up with TRBD1. V gave up 5 bases and J gave up 5 bases; unmatched junction bases: 5. This CDR3 has 13 amino acids. Per germline, CDR1 SGHTA and CDR2 FQGTGA.

This clone was seen more than once but under ten times. The chain has TRBV7-9 and TRBJ1-1; D not certain. CDR1 and CDR2 (germline): SEHNR, FQNEAQ (reference sequence). V gave up 1 base and J gave up 3 bases, with 9 bases separating them. The length of the CDR3 is 14 residues. In nucleotides, the CDR3 is TGTGCCAGCAGCTTAGGACCGCTTGACACTGAAGCTTTCTTT. Translated, it gives CASSLGPLDTEAFF.

This rearrangement joins TRBV6-6 to TRBJ2-7; D perhaps matches TRBD2 (6 bases). The germline V gene encodes CDR1 MNHNY and CDR2 SVGAGI (reference sequence). The germline V and J ends were trimmed by 2 bases and 8 bases, with 10 bases remaining between them. CDR3 length: 12 residues. This CDR3 is CASSYPLAQQYF. Here the CDR3 DNA reads TGTGCCAGCAGTTACCCACTAGCCCAGCAGTACTTC.

This clone was counted a few times. The genes are TRBV27 and TRBJ1-5, with D tentatively TRBD1 (5 bases). Germline V gene lookup returns CDR1 MNHEY and CDR2 SMNVEV (reference sequence). Trimming shortened V by 3 bases and J by 2 bases, and 11 bases separated the two germline ends. This CDR3 is 15 amino acids long. The CDR3 spells CASSFRAAGNQPQHF. CDR3 sequence (DNA): TGTGCCAGCAGTTTCAGGGCGGCGGGCAATCAGCCCCAGCATTTT.

This clone showed up just once. The rearrangement links TRBV4-1 to TRBJ1-1, with 10 bases matching TRBD1. Germline V CDR1 and CDR2: MGHRA, YSYEKL. This CDR3 contains 14 residues. Trimming removed 5 bases from V and 5 bases from J; junction bases left unmatched: 5. The CDR3 coding sequence is TGCGCCAGCAGCTTCGACAGGGGGCGAACTGAAGCTTTCTTT. This encodes CASSFDRGRTEAFF.

With respect to this clone: Other DNA variants within this sample encode the same CDR3. V gene TRBV19 combines with J gene TRBJ2-7, with 7 bases aligning to TRBD2. V lost 8 bases to trimming and J lost 7 bases; unmatched junction nucleotides: 5. The CDR3 totals 11 residues. CDR1 is LNHDA, CDR2 SQIVND, per germline (reference sequence). The CDR3 spells CASSPGGEQYF. The CDR3 DNA sequence: TGTGCCAGTTCCCCGGGGGGAGAGCAGTACTTC.